What follows describes a single T cell receptor (beta chain). Its antigen remains unidentified. PCR was performed using 60 Vbeta and 13 Jbeta primers. TCRdb's copy holds only in-frame clones and misses some; the assay was immunoSEQ multiplex PCR. Altogether 130,000 or so clones are present, roughly 79% being singletons, with the ten largest covering 2.2%. These data originate in a study of cytomegalovirus exposure and HLA in healthy donors. Study findings and constraints: Later on, an analysis tied around 17,000 TCR beta sequences to HLA alleles at 0.05 false discovery rate.

Germline CDR1 reads MDHEN; CDR2 reads SYDVKM. J lost 5 bases, V lost 2 bases, and 15 bases had no gene match. The CDR3 is 18 amino acids. This receptor was obtained from a woman aged 40 to 50 in good health and CMV-seronegative. The sample consisted of PBMCs. The rearrangement uses TRBV28 and TRBJ2-1, with TRBD2 matching over 7 bases. CDR3 sequence reads: CASSLRREKWHKNNEQFF. The DNA of the CDR3 is TGTGCCAGCAGTTTAAGGCGGGAGAAGTGGCATAAAAACAATGAGCAGTTCTTC.